One and the same sample provided the 32 T cell receptor beta chains below, sequenced in a study of T cells after posttransplantation cyclophosphamide. Assay used: immunoSEQ multiplex PCR; TCRdb lists only in-frame clones, some missing. The sample consists of under 15,000 clones, approximately 80% of them appearing once. The source material was memory CD4+ T cells sorted from PBMCs. The receptors here all came from a man aged 50-59 years in good health, CMV-negative, and a related stem cell transplant donor.

The V and J genes are TRBV6-5 and TRBJ2-1, with 7 bases fitting TRBD1. The CDR3 has 15 residues. CDR1 and CDR2 from the germline V gene are MNHEY and SVGAGI. The V segment lost 3 bases and the J segment 4 bases; nucleotides outside the gene matches: 6. Here the CDR3 reads CASSYSGQQYNEQFF. The CDR3 coding sequence is TGTGCCAGCAGTTATTCGGGACAGCAGTACAATGAGCAGTTCTTC.

The chain uses TRBV18 and TRBJ1-2; D may be TRBD1 (5 bases). CDR3 size: 13 residues. Trimming cost V 6 bases and J 8 bases, with 16 bases left between them. CDR1 is KGHSH and CDR2 is LQKENI in the germline V gene. CDR3 protein: CASSFRVEEGYTF. The DNA of the CDR3 is TGTGCCAGCTCTTTCAGGGTAGAGGAGGGCTACACCTTC.

This sequence joins TRBV10-1 and TRBJ2-1, with 7 bases aligning to TRBD2. The germline gives CDR1 WNHNN, CDR2 SYGVQD (reference sequence). This CDR3 spans 17 amino acids. J was trimmed by 1 base and V by 4 bases; bases with no gene match: 10. In DNA form, the CDR3 reads TGCGCCAGCAGTGGGGGCCCTACGGGAGGATCCTACAATGAGCAGTTCTTC. The encoded protein is CASSGGPTGGSYNEQFF.

A word on this clone: At one boundary the junction diverges from the germline segment, which might be a read error. Other DNA sequences within the sample encode an identical CDR3. The rearrangement links TRBV2 to TRBJ1-6; TRBD1 matches 8 bases. The CDR3 loop spans 15 amino acids. Germline V gene lookup returns CDR1 SNHLY and CDR2 FYNNEI. The CDR3 loop reads CASSESDRDNSPLHF. CDR3 nucleotide sequence: TGTGCCAGCAGTGAATCGGACAGGGATAATTCCCCCCTCCACTTT.

This clone was seen a handful of times. The chain joins TRBV7-9 to TRBJ2-3, with D perhaps TRBD2 (5 bases). CDR3 length: 12 amino acids. With 5 bases removed from V and 6 bases from J, the gap between germline ends came to 9 bases. Germline CDR1 and CDR2: SEHNR and FQNEAQ (reference sequence). CDR3 nucleotide sequence: TGTGCCAGCAGCCTCCGGAGGGATACGCAGTATTTT. Its protein is CASSLRRDTQYF.

This chain connects TRBV19 to TRBJ2-7; tentatively, D is TRBD1 (6 bases). The V gene's germline CDR1 is LNHDA and CDR2 SQIVND (reference sequence). Trimming took off 4 bases at V and 1 base at J, with 11 bases between the two ends. CDR3 length: 14 amino acids. DNA of the CDR3: TGTGCCAGTAGTAAAGGACAGCGGTCCTACGAGCAGTACTTC. Protein: CASSKGQRSYEQYF.

J is TRBJ2-3 and V is TRBV7-3; tentative D call: TRBD1 (6 bases). The germline V gene encodes CDR1 SGHTA and CDR2 FQGTGA. V lost 5 bases to trimming and J lost 0 bases, with 12 bases between them. The CDR3 spans 15 residues. In nucleotides, the CDR3 is TGTGCCAGCAGCAAGACAGGTGTTAGCACAGATACGCAGTATTTT. The encoded protein is CASSKTGVSTDTQYF.

This chain uses TRBV5-4 with TRBJ1-2; 7 bases map to TRBD1. CDR3 length: 18 residues. The V and J ends lost 0 bases and 2 bases, in that order; junction bases with no gene match: 13. CDR1 SGHNT and CDR2 YYREEE come from the germline V gene (reference sequence). The CDR3 sequence is CASSLAVTGTAPNYGYTF. In DNA form, the CDR3 reads TGTGCCAGCAGCTTGGCCGTAACCGGGACAGCTCCCAACTATGGCTACACCTTC. Variable domain in full (rest from reference TRBV5-4 and TRBJ1-2): ETGVTQSPTHLIKTRGQQVTLRCSSQSGHNTVSWYQQALGQGPQFIFQYYREEENGRGNFPPRFSGLQFPNYSSELNVNALELDDSALYLCASSLAVTGTAPNYGYTFGSGTRLTVV.

This sequence joins TRBV11-1 and TRBJ2-6, with a tentative D call TRBD2 (6 bases). The V end lost 1 base, the J end lost 0 bases, and 10 bases lay between the germline ends. The CDR3 runs to 17 residues. CDR1 SGHAT and CDR2 FQDESV come from the germline V gene (reference sequence). CDR3 sequence (DNA): TGTGCCAGCAGCTTAGTCCTCGGGAGCTCTGGGGCCAACGTCCTGACTTTC. It encodes CASSLVLGSSGANVLTF.

The CDR3 DNA sequence: TGTGCCAGCAGGCGACAGGGCCCAACTAATGAAAAACTGTTTTTT. Translation gives CASRRQGPTNEKLFF. The rearrangement uses TRBV6-5 and TRBJ1-4; the match to TRBD1 covers 7 bases. J lost 0 bases, V lost 6 bases, and 4 bases had no gene match. Germline CDR1 and CDR2: MNHEY and SVGAGI. The CDR3 contains 15 residues.

This clone was recorded once. The chain couples TRBV14 to TRBJ1-1; TRBD1 is a possible D gene (6 bases). V was cut by 3 bases and J by 0 bases, with 11 bases left in between. Germline assignment: CDR1 SGHDN and CDR2 FVKESK. This CDR3 is 15 amino acids long. CDR3 residues: CASSHRTAVNTEAFF. CDR3 in DNA: TGTGCCAGCAGCCATAGGACAGCAGTGAACACTGAAGCTTTCTTT.

The chain uses TRBV7-2 and TRBJ2-1, with 9 nucleotides matching TRBD2. This CDR3 is 17 amino acids long. Trimming cost V 4 bases and J 6 bases; bases outside gene matches: 13. Germline CDR1 is SGHTA and CDR2 is FQGNSA. Written as DNA, the CDR3 is TGTGCCAGCAGCTCAGGGGTTAGTAGCGGGGGTCTCAATGAGCAGTTCTTC. Translating it yields CASSSGVSSGGLNEQFF.

J is TRBJ1-1 and V is TRBV18; 7 bases map to TRBD1. Germline V gene data show CDR1 as KGHSH and CDR2 as LQKENI. The V segment lost 4 bases and the J segment 1 base; nucleotides outside the gene matches: 6. The CDR3 has 15 residues. The CDR3: CASSLGTAGNTEAFF. Written as DNA, the CDR3 is TGTGCCAGCTCACTAGGGACAGCTGGGAACACTGAAGCTTTCTTT.

This sequence joins TRBV11-2 and TRBJ2-7; D is ambiguous. Trimming left V 1 base short and J 1 base short, with 8 bases between. Germline V gene data show CDR1 as SGHAT and CDR2 as FQNNGV. The CDR3 is made up of 14 amino acids. CDR3 protein: CASSLVEDSYEQYF. The CDR3 DNA reads as TGTGCCAGCAGCTTAGTAGAGGATTCCTACGAGCAGTACTTC.

This clone turned up a few times. The missing conserved phenylalanine or tryptophan at the end of this CDR3 makes a read error likely. The DNA is left out, because the CDR3 cannot be placed on it with certainty; the CDR3 is given as TCRdb lists it. The chain carries TRBV28 and TRBJ1-1. The germline V gene encodes CDR1 MDHEN and CDR2 SYDVKM. The CDR3 comprises 11 residues, both ends counted. The CDR3 sequence is CASPYRGKITP.

The rearrangement links TRBV14 to TRBJ2-7; TRBD2 aligns across 8 bases. The CDR3 spans 14 residues. From germline, CDR1 is SGHDN and CDR2 FVKESK. J gave up 2 bases and V 4 bases, and 4 bases lay outside the gene matches. The CDR3 DNA reads as TGTGCCAGCAGCCGGGGGACTAGGGCCTACGAGCAGTACTTC. Translating it yields CASSRGTRAYEQYF.

This clone was seen just once. The J gene is TRBJ2-3, the V gene TRBV25-1; D possibly corresponds to TRBD1 (6 bases). This CDR3 spans 16 amino acids. Germline CDR1 reads MGHDK; CDR2 reads SYGVNS. Trimming pared 4 bases from V and 1 base from J, leaving 15 bases between. The CDR3 DNA reads as TGTGCCAGCAGTGCAGACAGGATGGTTGGCACAGATACGCAGTATTTT. Protein sequence: CASSADRMVGTDTQYF.

In regard to this clone: The same CDR3 can be traced to other DNA sequences in this sample. The chain links TRBV18 to TRBJ1-6; D is unresolved. The CDR3 extends over 12 amino acids. Germline CDR1 is KGHSH and CDR2 is LQKENI. V was shortened by 6 bases and J by 7 bases, with 7 bases between the two germline ends. DNA of the CDR3: TGTGCCAGCTCCCCTAAGAATTCACCCCTCCACTTT. Encoded protein: CASSPKNSPLHF. Full variable domain (outside the CDR3, taken from reference TRBV18 and TRBJ1-6): NAGVMQNPRHLVRRRGQEARLRCSPMKGHSHVYWYRQLPEEGLKFMVYLQKENIIDESGMPKERFSAEFPKEGPSILRIQQVVRGDSAAYFCASSPKNSPLHFGNGTRLTVT.

This sequence joins TRBV19 and TRBJ2-5, with 8 bases that match TRBD1. Trimming took 4 bases from V and 2 from J; bases not matched to a gene: 6. The CDR3 runs 15 residues. Germline V gene lookup returns CDR1 LNHDA and CDR2 SQIVND (reference sequence). DNA for the CDR3: TGTGCCAGTAGTACGCAAGGACAGGGACAAGAGACCCAGTACTTC. Protein sequence: CASSTQGQGQETQYF.

The chain has TRBV2 and TRBJ2-3; 12 bases agree with TRBD2. The CDR3 spans 17 residues. Germline V CDR1 and CDR2: SNHLY, FYNNEI. The V segment lost 5 bases and the J segment 5 bases; nucleotides outside the gene matches: 11. CDR3 nucleotides: TGTGCCAGCAGTTATGGACTAGCGGGGAGCTCAGGAGATACGCAGTATTTT. Its translation is CASSYGLAGSSGDTQYF.

The rearrangement uses TRBV18 and TRBJ1-2, with 7 nucleotides matching TRBD1. The ends lost 3 bases at V and 2 bases at J; junction bases unmatched: 6. The CDR3 has 15 amino acids. CDR1 is KGHSH and CDR2 is LQKENI in the germline V gene. This CDR3 is CASSPTTGANYGYTF. In nucleotides, the CDR3 is TGTGCCAGCTCACCTACTACAGGGGCCAACTATGGCTACACCTTC. The full variable domain, in which reference TRBV18 and TRBJ1-2 provide the parts outside the CDR3, is NAGVMQNPRHLVRRRGQEARLRCSPMKGHSHVYWYRQLPEEGLKFMVYLQKENIIDESGMPKERFSAEFPKEGPSILRIQQVVRGDSAAYFCASSPTTGANYGYTFGSGTRLTVV.

DNA of the CDR3: TGCGCCAGCAGCCAAGTTAACAGGGCCGGGGAGCTGTTTTTT. Its translation: CASSQVNRAGELFF. The gene calls are TRBV4-1 and TRBJ2-2; TRBD1 might be the D (6 bases). The length of the CDR3 is 14 residues. The ends were cut back, 1 base at V and 6 bases at J, with 9 bases in the middle. Germline V CDR1 and CDR2: MGHRA, YSYEKL.

This rearrangement joins TRBV13 to TRBJ1-1, with TRBD1 identical over 8 bases. V trimming: 4 bases; J trimming: 5 bases; junction bases outside the gene matches: 15. The CDR3 length is 17 residues. Germline values: CDR1 PRHDT, CDR2 FYEKMQ (reference sequence). CDR3 sequence reads: CASSSYALETGETEAFF. The CDR3, as DNA: TGTGCCAGCAGCTCCTACGCCTTGGAGACAGGGGAAACTGAAGCTTTCTTT.

V and J are TRBV27 and TRBJ2-7; 8 bases are a match to TRBD1. V gave up 8 bases and J gave up 3 bases; unmatched junction bases: 12. CDR3 length: 15 amino acids. Germline V lookup: CDR1 MNHEY, CDR2 SMNVEV (reference sequence). The CDR3 loop reads CASALDRAKSYEQYF. The CDR3 region has the DNA TGTGCCAGCGCGCTGGACAGGGCAAAAAGCTACGAGCAGTACTTC.

CDR3 protein: CASSSGETGTNEKLFF. In DNA form, the CDR3 reads TGTGCCAGCAGCTCGGGCGAGACAGGGACTAATGAAAAACTGTTTTTT. The V gene is TRBV7-9, the J gene TRBJ1-4, with 7 bases aligning to TRBD1. Germline V lookup: CDR1 SEHNR, CDR2 FQNEAQ (reference sequence). The CDR3 covers 16 residues. Trimming cost V 4 bases and J 2 bases; bases outside gene matches: 7.

This chain links TRBV11-1 with TRBJ2-5, with D unclear. The germline gives CDR1 SGHAT, CDR2 FQDESV (reference sequence). The CDR3 extends over 13 amino acids. V lost 3 bases, J lost 5 bases, and 10 bases lay in between. This chain's CDR3 is CASSFPPEETQYF. CDR3 bases: TGTGCCAGCAGCTTCCCCCCTGAGGAGACCCAGTACTTC.

The chain combines TRBV11-3 with TRBJ2-5; 16 positions agree with TRBD2. J lost 2 bases, V lost 5 bases, and 5 bases had no gene match. Germline V gene sequence: CDR1 SGHNT, CDR2 YENEEA. CDR3 length: 17 amino acids. The CDR3 nucleotides read TGTGCCAGCAGCCAGGGACTAGCGGGAGGGGTACAAGAGACCCAGTACTTC. It encodes CASSQGLAGGVQETQYF.

The gene calls are TRBV9 and TRBJ1-1; D possibly corresponds to TRBD1 (5 bases). Germline V gives CDR1 SGDLS, CDR2 YYNGEE. There are 14 residues in the CDR3. V was clipped by 3 bases and J by 5 bases, with 14 bases between them. As DNA, the CDR3 is TGTGCCAGCAGCGAACTCTCCGGGGGGACTGAAGCTTTCTTT. Translation: CASSELSGGTEAFF.

This clone was seen a few times. The V gene is TRBV5-1, the J gene TRBJ1-1, with D hard to call. The germline CDR1 and CDR2 sequences are SGHRS and YFSETQ. This CDR3 comprises 15 residues. With 4 bases removed from V and 1 base from J, the gap between germline ends came to 14 bases. The CDR3 sequence is CASSPDLTGNTEAFF. CDR3 nucleotides: TGCGCCAGCAGCCCTGACCTGACGGGGAACACTGAAGCTTTCTTT.

V usage is TRBV28 and J usage is TRBJ1-4, with a tentative D call TRBD1 (5 bases). The CDR3 contains 16 residues. The germline V and J ends were trimmed by 3 bases and 7 bases, with 18 bases remaining between them. Per germline, CDR1 MDHEN and CDR2 SYDVKM. CDR3 sequence (DNA): TGTGCCAGCAGTTTGGGTAGGGGTACGTGGGTTGAAAAACTGTTTTTT. This gives the protein CASSLGRGTWVEKLFF.

The chain joins TRBV19 to TRBJ1-1, with D possibly TRBD1 on 6 matching bases. The V and J ends lost 6 bases and 0 bases respectively, with 11 bases between them. CDR1 LNHDA and CDR2 SQIVND come from the germline V gene (reference sequence). The CDR3 consists of 14 residues. The CDR3 coding sequence is TGTGCCAGTAGATTACAGGGCGTGAACACTGAAGCTTTCTTT. Translating gives CASRLQGVNTEAFF.

This chain links TRBV4-1 with TRBJ1-5, with 8 positions matching TRBD1. This CDR3 region has 13 residues. CDR1 and CDR2 (germline): MGHRA, YSYEKL. V gave up 9 bases and J gave up 2 bases; unmatched junction bases: 3. This chain's CDR3 is CASRGQGNQPQHF. CDR3 nucleotides: TGCGCCAGTAGGGGACAGGGCAATCAGCCCCAGCATTTT.